This T cell receptor beta chain was sequenced during a study of control samples from healthy donors and cancer patients. Germline V gene lookup returns CDR1 SGHRS and CDR2 YFSETQ. This CDR3 region has 12 residues. Trimming left V 4 bases short and J 7 bases short, with 11 bases between. Sequencing was performed with immunoSEQ multiplex PCR; in TCRdb, only in-frame clones are kept and a portion is missing. The sample lists about 110,000 clones, about nine tenths occurring once. Of note for this clone: The same CDR3 also results from other DNA sequences found in this sample.

The sample comprised blood. The source is a human donor in good health. The donor label of this sample is uncertain. The V gene is TRBV5-1, the J gene TRBJ1-1, with D possibly TRBD1 on 6 matching bases. The CDR3 bases are TGCGCCAGCAGCCCAACAGGGTTTGAAGCTTTCTTT. Translation: CASSPTGFEAFF. The entire variable domain, with the rest obtained from reference TRBV5-1 and TRBJ1-1, is as follows: KAGVTQTPRYLIKTRGQQVTLSCSPISGHRSVSWYQQTPGQGLQFLFEYFSETQRNKGNFPGRFSGRQFSNSRSEMNVSTLELGDSALYLCASSPTGFEAFFGQGTRLTVV.